The following is a T cell receptor (beta chain) sequence with its context. Other DNA sequences in the same sample also yield this CDR3. The sample comes from a study of shared clonotypes between healthy human individuals. TCRdb's copy holds only in-frame clones and misses some; the assay was immunoSEQ multiplex PCR. The repertoire has 2 million to 3 million clones, under 95% of them found once; the top ten carry more than 0.35%. The CDR3 loop spans 15 amino acids. J was trimmed by 2 bases and V by 4 bases; bases with no gene match: 4. The germline V gene encodes CDR1 SGHNT and CDR2 YYREEE (reference sequence).

The chain couples TRBV5-4 to TRBJ2-1; 9 nucleotides align to TRBD2. The TCR comes from a man aged 18 to 29 in good health. Some clones in this sample may be carry-over from other donors' samples. Source material: naive CD4+ T cells from PBMCs. Subset reported: CD45RA+ positively selected. This chain's CDR3 is CASSTTSGTYNEQFF. CDR3 nucleotide sequence: TGTGCCAGCAGCACGACTAGCGGTACCTACAATGAGCAGTTCTTC.